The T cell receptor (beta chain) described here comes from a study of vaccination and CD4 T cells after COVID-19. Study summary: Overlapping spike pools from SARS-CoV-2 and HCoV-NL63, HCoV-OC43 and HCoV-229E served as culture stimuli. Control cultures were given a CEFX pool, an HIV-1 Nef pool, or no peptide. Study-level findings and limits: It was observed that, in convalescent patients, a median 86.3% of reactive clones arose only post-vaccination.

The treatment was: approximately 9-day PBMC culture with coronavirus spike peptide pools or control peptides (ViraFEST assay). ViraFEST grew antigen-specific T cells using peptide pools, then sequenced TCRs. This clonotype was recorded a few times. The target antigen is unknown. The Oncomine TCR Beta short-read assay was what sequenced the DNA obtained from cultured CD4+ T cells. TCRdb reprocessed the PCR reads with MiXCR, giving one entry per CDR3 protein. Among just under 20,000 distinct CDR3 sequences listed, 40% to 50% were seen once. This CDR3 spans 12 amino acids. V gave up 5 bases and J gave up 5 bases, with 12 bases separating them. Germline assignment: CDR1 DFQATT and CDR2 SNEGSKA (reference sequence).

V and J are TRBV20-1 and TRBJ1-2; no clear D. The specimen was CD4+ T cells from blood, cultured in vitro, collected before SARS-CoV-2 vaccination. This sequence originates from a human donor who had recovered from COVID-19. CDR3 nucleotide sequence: TGCAGTGCTGGTGATTGGGCGTATGGCTACACCTTC. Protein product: CSAGDWAYGYTF.